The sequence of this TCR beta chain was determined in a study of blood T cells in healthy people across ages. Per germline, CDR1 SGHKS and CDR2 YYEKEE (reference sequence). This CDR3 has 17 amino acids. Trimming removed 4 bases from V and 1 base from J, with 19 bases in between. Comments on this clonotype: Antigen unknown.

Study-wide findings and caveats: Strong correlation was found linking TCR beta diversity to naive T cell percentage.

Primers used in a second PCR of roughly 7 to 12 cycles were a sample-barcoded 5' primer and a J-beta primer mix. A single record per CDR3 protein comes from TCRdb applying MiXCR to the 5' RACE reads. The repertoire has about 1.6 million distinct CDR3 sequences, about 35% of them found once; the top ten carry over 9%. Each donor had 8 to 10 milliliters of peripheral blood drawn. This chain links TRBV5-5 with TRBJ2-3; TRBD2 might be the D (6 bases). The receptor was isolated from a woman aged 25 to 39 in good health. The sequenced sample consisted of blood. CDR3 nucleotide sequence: TGTGCCAGCAGCGAAGAAAAAGCGGGTATGGGCACAGATACGCAGTATTTT. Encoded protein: CASSEEKAGMGTDTQYF.